This T cell receptor (beta chain) stems from a study of blood T cell repertoires in COVID-19. Study at large: Sites in the United States, Italy and Spain provided acute and convalescent COVID-19 samples.

The protocol was immunoSEQ multiplex PCR, while the TCRdb copy is restricted to in-frame clones and leaves out a portion. This table holds some 400,000 clones, approximately 89% found once. CDR3 length equals 15 residues. Trimming removed 2 bases from V and 4 bases from J; junction bases left unmatched: 5. Germline-derived CDR1 and CDR2 are SGHTA and FQGNSA. Seattle patient enrollment occurred during active infection, with longitudinal follow-up thereafter. This rearrangement joins TRBV7-2 to TRBJ1-5, with TRBD1 matching over 7 bases. Sequenced sample: peripheral blood. The sequence came from a woman aged 60-70 years with COVID-19, enrolled during active disease. Written as DNA, the CDR3 is TGTGCCAGCAGCTTACAGTCGGGACAGAATCAGCCCCAGCATTTT. Protein sequence: CASSLQSGQNQPQHF.